This T cell receptor beta chain was obtained from a study of blood T cell repertoires in COVID-19. Study at large: Whether acute or convalescent, the COVID-19 samples came from the United States, Italy and Spain.

In the study's own analysis: Counts of nucleated cells, estimated from reference gene primer amplification, were obtained. Profiling relied on immunoSEQ multiplex PCR, and the TCRdb table lists in-frame clones only, not all of them. Clone size and the V and J calls come from that table; the DNA yielded D and trimming. The sample yields 98,000 or so clones, about 89% seen once. The V and J ends lost 2 bases and 2 bases, in that order; junction bases with no gene match: 7. Germline CDR1 SGHRS, CDR2 YFSETQ. This CDR3 comprises 15 residues. The chain employs TRBV5-1 and TRBJ2-7, with TRBD2 matching 7 bases. The sequencing sample was made of peripheral blood. This sequence originates from a human donor in a cohort sampled during active COVID-19. In nucleotides, the CDR3 is TGCGCCAGCAGCTTCCCACCTAGCGGCACCTACGAGCAGTACTTC. The encoded protein is CASSFPPSGTYEQYF.